These 14 T cell receptor beta chains came from one sample sequenced in a study of T cell repertoires in cytomegalovirus infection. These receptors lack a known antigen. TCRdb passed the reads through MiXCR, listing each CDR3 protein once. This repertoire shows about 310,000 distinct CDR3 sequences, more than 20% found once; its top ten account for 10% to 15%. Specimen: cultured PBMCs, collected from culture after CMV antigen stimulation. The source of these receptors is a human donor in good health (CMV status not recorded). Some clones in this sample may be carry-over from other donors' samples.

This clonotype was seen only a few times. J is TRBJ1-5 and V is TRBV19; D call uncertain. The CDR3 extends over 15 amino acids. The ends were cut back, 6 bases at V and 0 bases at J, with 12 bases in the middle. Germline CDR1 and CDR2: LNHDA and SQIVND (reference sequence). CDR3 nucleotide sequence: TGTGCCAGTAGCAAAGGCGGGAGTAGCAATCAGCCCCAGCATTTT. Its protein product is CASSKGGSSNQPQHF.

This chain links TRBV5-8 with TRBJ2-3; the match to TRBD2 covers 7 bases. Germline-derived CDR1 and CDR2 are SGHTS and YDEGEE. This CDR3 has 13 residues. Trimming cost V 4 bases and J 5 bases; bases outside gene matches: 4. CDR3 sequence (DNA): TGTGCCAGCAGCGCGGGAGTAAAAGATACGCAGTATTTT. Its translation: CASSAGVKDTQYF.

This clonotype was recorded at least ten times. The chain carries TRBV5-4 and TRBJ2-1, with D unresolved. The CDR3 is made up of 14 amino acids. The germline V gene has CDR1 SGHNT and CDR2 YYREEE (reference sequence). V gave up 4 bases and J gave up 8 bases, with 16 bases separating them. Written as DNA, the CDR3 is TGTGCCAGCAGCCCTTCTATGTATCCCCATGAGCAGTTCTTC. Its protein product is CASSPSMYPHEQFF.

This clonotype was found a few times. This chain connects TRBV28 to TRBJ1-3; no clear D gene. The V gene lost 1 base and the J gene lost 8 bases, with 6 bases spanning the gap. Per the germline V gene, CDR1 is MDHEN and CDR2 is SYDVKM. This CDR3 has 12 amino acids. The CDR3 DNA follows: TGTGCCAGCAGTTTATCCGTGGACACCATATATTTT. Encoded protein: CASSLSVDTIYF.

This clonotype has more than one count but fewer than ten. The V call is TRBV19, the J call TRBJ1-5; the match to TRBD1 covers 10 bases. Losses at the gene ends were 1 base for V and 4 bases for J; bases not matched to a gene: 1. The CDR3 has 15 amino acids. The germline V gene has CDR1 LNHDA and CDR2 SQIVND (reference sequence). DNA for the CDR3: TGTGCCAGTAGTATAGGGGGACAGGGGAATCAGCCCCAGCATTTT. This sequence encodes CASSIGGQGNQPQHF.

This clonotype was detected a few times. The chain couples TRBV29-1 to TRBJ1-1; no definite D call. Deletions cut 7 bases from V and 1 base from J, with 10 bases between. Per germline, CDR1 SQVTM and CDR2 ANQGSEA. This CDR3 is 12 amino acids long. CDR3 loop: CSAGPGNTEAFF. CDR3 in DNA: TGCAGCGCCGGTCCGGGGAACACTGAAGCTTTCTTT.

The chain links TRBV6-6 to TRBJ2-3; tentative D call: TRBD2 (6 bases). V shed 5 bases and J shed 4 bases, with 25 bases lying between them. Germline V lookup: CDR1 MNHNY, CDR2 SVGAGI (reference sequence). The CDR3 contains 18 residues. CDR3 in amino acids: CASSGPRSRRDRADTQYF. The CDR3 nucleotides are TGTGCCAGCAGTGGACCAAGGAGCCGGCGGGATAGAGCAGATACGCAGTATTTT.

The table lists this clonotype with a few counts. The chain is built from TRBV6-1 and TRBJ2-7; 7 bases agree with TRBD1. This CDR3 contains 14 residues. Germline V gene data show CDR1 as MNHNS and CDR2 as SASEGT. The V segment lost 3 bases and the J segment 2 bases; nucleotides outside the gene matches: 4. As DNA, the CDR3 is TGTGCCAGCAGTGACCGGGACAGAACCTACGAGCAGTACTTC. Amino acids: CASSDRDRTYEQYF.

This clonotype was recorded many times. The rearrangement uses TRBV11-2 and TRBJ2-3, with 13 bases lining up with TRBD2. Trimming at V came to 5 bases and at J to 0 bases, leaving 8 bases not matched to a gene. The V gene's germline CDR1 is SGHAT and CDR2 FQNNGV. The CDR3 consists of 18 residues. Here the CDR3 reads CASSPTGTSGMSTDTQYF. CDR3 sequence (DNA): TGTGCCAGCAGCCCAACCGGGACTAGCGGGATGAGCACAGATACGCAGTATTTT.

The chain couples TRBV30 to TRBJ1-1; D gene ambiguous. The V end lost 2 bases, the J end lost 2 bases, and 9 bases lay between the germline ends. Germline-derived CDR1 and CDR2 are GTSNPN and SVGIG (reference sequence). CDR3 length: 13 amino acids. This CDR3 reads CAWSPGLNTEAFF. CDR3 DNA: TGTGCCTGGAGTCCTGGGTTAAACACTGAAGCTTTCTTT.

This clonotype was recorded many times. J is TRBJ2-1 and V is TRBV7-2, with 12 bases identical to TRBD2. The V gene's germline CDR1 is SGHTA and CDR2 FQGNSA. With V trimmed by 2 bases and J by 1 base, 6 bases remained unmatched. CDR3 size: 18 residues. The CDR3 DNA follows: TGTGCCAGCAGCTTACCCCTGACTAGCGGGAGTTCCTACAATGAGCAGTTCTTC. Translation: CASSLPLTSGSSYNEQFF.

This clonotype has just a few counts. Here the CDR3 reads CRPGLAGIEQYV. In DNA, the CDR3 is TGCAGACCGGGACTAGCGGGCATTGAGCAGTACGTC. The rearrangement joins TRBV20-1 to TRBJ2-7, with 12 bases identical to TRBD2. CDR3 length equals 12 residues. In germline, CDR1 is DFQATT, CDR2 SNEGSKA (reference sequence).

CDR3 DNA sequence: TGTGCCAGCAGTTTAATGGGACTAGCGGGAGGGCCTCATCAAGAGACCCAGTACTTC. It codes for CASSLMGLAGGPHQETQYF. This rearrangement joins TRBV12-3 or TRBV12-4 to TRBJ2-5; 16 bases match TRBD2. V lost 2 bases to trimming and J lost 2 bases; unmatched junction nucleotides: 8. The CDR3 sequence is 19 residues long.

The chain joins TRBV5-4 to TRBJ2-3; tentatively, D is TRBD2 (6 bases). CDR3 length: 14 residues. Per germline, CDR1 SGHNT and CDR2 YYREEE (reference sequence). With 0 bases removed from V and 5 bases from J, the gap between germline ends came to 10 bases. Here the CDR3 DNA reads TGTGCCAGCAGCTTGGGGGACTTCGTAGATACGCAGTATTTT. This encodes CASSLGDFVDTQYF.